This T cell receptor beta chain was observed in a study of blood T cell repertoires in COVID-19. Study-wide context: The United States, Italy and Spain provided the acute and convalescent COVID-19 samples.

Study processing details: Estimated nucleated cell counts came from reference gene primer amplification. The repertoire was sequenced with immunoSEQ multiplex PCR; TCRdb's copy has only in-frame clones and lacks some. The V and J calls and clone size come from that table; D and trimming were worked out from the DNA. The table includes some 200,000 clones, 80% to 90% detected once. The receptor was derived from a young man with active or convalescent COVID-19. Input material: peripheral blood.

The DNA of the CDR3 is TGTGCCAGCACCTATAACTTGAACACTGAAGCTTTCTTT. Encoded protein: CASTYNLNTEAFF. This chain joins TRBV27 and TRBJ1-1; no firm D call. Trimming removed 7 bases at V and 0 bases at J, with 9 bases between. Germline V gene sequence: CDR1 MNHEY, CDR2 SMNVEV (reference sequence). The CDR3 is 13 residues long.